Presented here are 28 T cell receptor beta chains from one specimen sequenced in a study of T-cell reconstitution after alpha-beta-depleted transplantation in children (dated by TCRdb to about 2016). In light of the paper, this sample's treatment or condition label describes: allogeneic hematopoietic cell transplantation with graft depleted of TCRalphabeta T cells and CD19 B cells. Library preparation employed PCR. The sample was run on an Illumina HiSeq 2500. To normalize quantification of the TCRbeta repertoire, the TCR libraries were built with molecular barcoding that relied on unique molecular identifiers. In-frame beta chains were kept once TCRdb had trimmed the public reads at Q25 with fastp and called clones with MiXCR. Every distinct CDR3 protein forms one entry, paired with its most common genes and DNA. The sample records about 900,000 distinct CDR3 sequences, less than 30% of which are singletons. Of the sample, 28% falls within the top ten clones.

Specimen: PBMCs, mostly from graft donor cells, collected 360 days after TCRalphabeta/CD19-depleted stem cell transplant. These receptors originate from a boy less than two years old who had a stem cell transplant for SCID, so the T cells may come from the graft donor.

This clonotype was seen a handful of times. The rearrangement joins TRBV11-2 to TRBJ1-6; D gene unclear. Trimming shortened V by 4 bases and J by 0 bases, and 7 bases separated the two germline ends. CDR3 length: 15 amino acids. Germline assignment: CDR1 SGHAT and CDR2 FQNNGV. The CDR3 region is CASSWADSYNSPLHF. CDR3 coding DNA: TGTGCCAGCAGCTGGGCAGACTCCTATAATTCACCCCTCCACTTT.

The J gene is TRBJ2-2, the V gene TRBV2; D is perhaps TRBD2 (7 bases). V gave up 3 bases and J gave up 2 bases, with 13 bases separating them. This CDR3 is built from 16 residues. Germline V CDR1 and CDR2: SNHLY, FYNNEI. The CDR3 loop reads CASSDWGGLNTGELFF. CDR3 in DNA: TGTGCCAGCAGTGATTGGGGGGGCCTCAACACCGGGGAGCTGTTTTTT.

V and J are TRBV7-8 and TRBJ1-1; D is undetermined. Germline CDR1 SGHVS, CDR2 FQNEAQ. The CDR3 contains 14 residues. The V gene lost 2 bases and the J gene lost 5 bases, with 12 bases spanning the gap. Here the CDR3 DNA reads TGTGCCAGCAGCTTATCTCTCGAGTGGACTGAAGCTTTCTTT. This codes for CASSLSLEWTEAFF.

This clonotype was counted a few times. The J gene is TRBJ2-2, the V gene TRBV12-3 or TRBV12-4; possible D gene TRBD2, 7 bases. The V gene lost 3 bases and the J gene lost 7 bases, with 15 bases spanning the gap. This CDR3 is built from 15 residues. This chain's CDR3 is CASSFRRGQGGELFF. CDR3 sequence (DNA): TGTGCCAGCAGTTTTAGGCGGGGGCAAGGCGGGGAGCTGTTTTTT.

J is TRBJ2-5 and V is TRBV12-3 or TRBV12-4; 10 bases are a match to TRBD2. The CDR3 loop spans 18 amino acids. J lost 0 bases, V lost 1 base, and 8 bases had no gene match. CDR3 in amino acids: CASSLGASGGPYQETQYF. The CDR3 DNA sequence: TGTGCCAGCAGTTTAGGGGCTAGCGGGGGTCCCTACCAAGAGACCCAGTACTTC.

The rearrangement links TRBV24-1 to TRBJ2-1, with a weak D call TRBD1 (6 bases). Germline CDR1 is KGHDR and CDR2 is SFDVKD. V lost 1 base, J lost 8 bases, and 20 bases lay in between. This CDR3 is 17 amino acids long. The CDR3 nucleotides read TGTGCCACCAGTGATTTATCGCAGGGGACACTTAGGGATGAGCAGTTCTTC. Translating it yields CATSDLSQGTLRDEQFF.

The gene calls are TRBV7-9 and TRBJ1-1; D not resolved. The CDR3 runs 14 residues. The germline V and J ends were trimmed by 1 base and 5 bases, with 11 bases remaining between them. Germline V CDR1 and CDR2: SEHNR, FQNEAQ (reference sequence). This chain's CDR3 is CASSLGGSETEAFF. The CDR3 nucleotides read TGTGCCAGCAGCTTAGGGGGATCCGAAACTGAAGCTTTCTTT.

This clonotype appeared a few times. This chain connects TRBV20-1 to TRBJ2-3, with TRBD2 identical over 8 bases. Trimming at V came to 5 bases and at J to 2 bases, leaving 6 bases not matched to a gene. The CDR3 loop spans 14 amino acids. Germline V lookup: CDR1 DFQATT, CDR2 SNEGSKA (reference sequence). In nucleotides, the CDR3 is TGCAGTGCTCCCGGGGGGGGCGCCACAGATACGCAGTATTTT. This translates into CSAPGGGATDTQYF.

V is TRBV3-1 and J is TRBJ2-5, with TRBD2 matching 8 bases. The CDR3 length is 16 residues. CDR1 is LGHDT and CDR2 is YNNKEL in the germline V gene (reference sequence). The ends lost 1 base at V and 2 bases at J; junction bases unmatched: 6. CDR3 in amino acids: CASSQGLRGGQETQYF. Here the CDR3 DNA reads TGTGCCAGCAGCCAAGGTCTCCGGGGGGGGCAAGAGACCCAGTACTTC.

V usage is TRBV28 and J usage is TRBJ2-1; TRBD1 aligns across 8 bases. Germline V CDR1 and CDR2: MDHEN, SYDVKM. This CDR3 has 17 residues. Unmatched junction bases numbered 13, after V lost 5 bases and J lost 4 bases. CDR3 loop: CASSLLIFRGPYNEQFF. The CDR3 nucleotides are TGTGCCAGCAGTCTTCTGATTTTCAGGGGGCCATACAATGAGCAGTTCTTC. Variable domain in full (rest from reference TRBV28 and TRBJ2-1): DVKVTQSSRYLVKRTGEKVFLECVQDMDHENMFWYRQDPGLGLRLIYFSYDVKMKEKGDIPEGYSVSREKKERFSLILESASTNQTSMYLCASSLLIFRGPYNEQFFGPGTRLTVL.

The CDR3 sequence: CASLGGTVMQYF. In DNA form, the CDR3 reads TGTGCCAGCCTCGGGGGGACGGTCATGCAGTATTTT. This chain connects TRBV6-6 to TRBJ2-3, with TRBD2 matching over 7 bases. The V segment lost 8 bases and the J segment 11 bases; nucleotides outside the gene matches: 10. CDR3 length: 12 residues. In germline, CDR1 is MNHNY, CDR2 SVGAGI (reference sequence).

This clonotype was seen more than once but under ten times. The CDR3 is CASSLVVIAGGTDTQYF. The CDR3 nucleotides are TGCGCCAGCAGCTTGGTGGTAATTGCGGGGGGCACAGATACGCAGTATTTT. This chain joins TRBV5-1 and TRBJ2-3; 7 bases are a match to TRBD2. The length of the CDR3 is 17 residues. The J segment lost 1 base and the V segment lost 0 bases, leaving 8 bases of the junction unmatched. The germline gives CDR1 SGHRS, CDR2 YFSETQ.

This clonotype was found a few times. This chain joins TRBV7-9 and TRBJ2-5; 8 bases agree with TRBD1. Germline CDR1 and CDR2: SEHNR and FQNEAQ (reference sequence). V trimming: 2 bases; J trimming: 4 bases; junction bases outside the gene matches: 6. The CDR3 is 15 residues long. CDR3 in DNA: TGTGCCAGCAGCTTACTTCCAGGGGGCTCAGAGACCCAGTACTTC. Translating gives CASSLLPGGSETQYF.

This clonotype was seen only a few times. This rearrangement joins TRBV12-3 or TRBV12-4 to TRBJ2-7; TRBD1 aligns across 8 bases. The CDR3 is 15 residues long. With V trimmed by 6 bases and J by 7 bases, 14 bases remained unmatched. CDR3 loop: CASSLTLDRGKEQYF. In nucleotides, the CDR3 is TGTGCCAGCAGCCTTACGCTCGACAGGGGAAAAGAGCAGTACTTC.

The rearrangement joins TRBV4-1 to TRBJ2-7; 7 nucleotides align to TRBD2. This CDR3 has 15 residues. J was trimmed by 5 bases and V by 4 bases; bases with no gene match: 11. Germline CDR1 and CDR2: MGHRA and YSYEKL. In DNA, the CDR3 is TGCGCCAGCAGCCTTCCTTGGGGAGGGCGTGACGAGCAGTACTTC. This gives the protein CASSLPWGGRDEQYF.

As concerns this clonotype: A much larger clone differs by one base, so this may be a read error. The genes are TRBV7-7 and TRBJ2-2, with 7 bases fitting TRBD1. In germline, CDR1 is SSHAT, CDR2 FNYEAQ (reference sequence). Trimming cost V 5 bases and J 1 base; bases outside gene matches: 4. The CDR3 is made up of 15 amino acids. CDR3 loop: CASSPGQRNTGELFF. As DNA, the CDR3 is TGTGCCAGCAGCCCGGGACAGCGGAACACCGGGGAGCTGTTTTTT.

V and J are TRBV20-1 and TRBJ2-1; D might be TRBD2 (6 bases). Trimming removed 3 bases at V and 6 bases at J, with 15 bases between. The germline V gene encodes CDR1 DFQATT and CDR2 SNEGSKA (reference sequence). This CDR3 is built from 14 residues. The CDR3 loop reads CSARGETSLNEQFF. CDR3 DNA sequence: TGCAGTGCTAGGGGGGAGACTAGTCTCAATGAGCAGTTCTTC.

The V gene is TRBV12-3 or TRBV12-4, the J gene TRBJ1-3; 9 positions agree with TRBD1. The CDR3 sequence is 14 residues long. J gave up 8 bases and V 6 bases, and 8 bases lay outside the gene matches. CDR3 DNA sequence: TGTGCCAGCAGACCACAGGGGGCGTCGTACACCATATATTTT. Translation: CASRPQGASYTIYF.

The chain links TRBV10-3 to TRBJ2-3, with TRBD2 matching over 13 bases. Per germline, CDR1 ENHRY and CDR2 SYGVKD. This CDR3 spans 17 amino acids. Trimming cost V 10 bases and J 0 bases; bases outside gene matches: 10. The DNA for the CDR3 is TGTGCCACAACGACTAGCGGGGGGCGTCCTAGCACAGATACGCAGTATTTT. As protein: CATTTSGGRPSTDTQYF.

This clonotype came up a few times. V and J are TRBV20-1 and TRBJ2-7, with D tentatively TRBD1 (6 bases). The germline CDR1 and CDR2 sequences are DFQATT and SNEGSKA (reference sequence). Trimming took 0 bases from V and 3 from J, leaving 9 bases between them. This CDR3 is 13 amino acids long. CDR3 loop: CSARDMTGYEQYF. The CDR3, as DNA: TGCAGTGCTAGAGATATGACAGGCTACGAGCAGTACTTC.

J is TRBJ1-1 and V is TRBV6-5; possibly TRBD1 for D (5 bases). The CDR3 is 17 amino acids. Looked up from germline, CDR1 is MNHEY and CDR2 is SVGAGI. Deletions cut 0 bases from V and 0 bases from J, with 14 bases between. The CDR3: CASSYSPQGRMNTEAFF. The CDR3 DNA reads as TGTGCCAGCAGTTACTCCCCGCAGGGACGGATGAACACTGAAGCTTTCTTT.

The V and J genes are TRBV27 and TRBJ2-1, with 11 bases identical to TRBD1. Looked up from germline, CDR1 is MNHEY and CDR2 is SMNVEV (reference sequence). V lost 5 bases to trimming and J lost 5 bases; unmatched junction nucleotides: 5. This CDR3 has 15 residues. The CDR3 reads CASSKDRGPNNEQFF. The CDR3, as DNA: TGTGCCAGCAGTAAGGACAGGGGGCCAAACAATGAGCAGTTCTTC.

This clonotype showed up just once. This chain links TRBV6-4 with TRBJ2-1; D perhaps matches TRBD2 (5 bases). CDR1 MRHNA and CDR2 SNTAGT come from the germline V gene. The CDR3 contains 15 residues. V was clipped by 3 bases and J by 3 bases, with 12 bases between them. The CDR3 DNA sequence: TGTGCCAGCAGTGATGGGCGGGCGGGCTACAATGAGCAGTTCTTC. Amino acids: CASSDGRAGYNEQFF.

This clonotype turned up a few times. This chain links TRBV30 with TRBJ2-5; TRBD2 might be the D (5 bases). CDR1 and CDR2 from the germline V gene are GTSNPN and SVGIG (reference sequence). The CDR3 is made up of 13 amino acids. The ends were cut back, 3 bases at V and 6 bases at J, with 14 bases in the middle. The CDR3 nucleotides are TGTGCCTGGAGGCATCGAGGGAGTCAGACCCAGTACTTC. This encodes CAWRHRGSQTQYF.

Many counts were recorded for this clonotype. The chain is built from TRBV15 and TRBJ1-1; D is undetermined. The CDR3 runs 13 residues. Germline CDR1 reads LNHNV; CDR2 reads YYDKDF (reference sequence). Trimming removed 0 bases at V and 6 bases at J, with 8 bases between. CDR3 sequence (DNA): TGTGCCACCAGCAGAGATCCGGTCTCTGAAGCTTTCTTT. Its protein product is CATSRDPVSEAFF.

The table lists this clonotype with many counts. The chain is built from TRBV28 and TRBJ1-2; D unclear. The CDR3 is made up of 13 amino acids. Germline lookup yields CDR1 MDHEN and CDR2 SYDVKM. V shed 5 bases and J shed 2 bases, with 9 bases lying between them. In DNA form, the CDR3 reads TGTGCCAGCAGTCTGGAGAGAAACTATGGCTACACCTTC. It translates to CASSLERNYGYTF.

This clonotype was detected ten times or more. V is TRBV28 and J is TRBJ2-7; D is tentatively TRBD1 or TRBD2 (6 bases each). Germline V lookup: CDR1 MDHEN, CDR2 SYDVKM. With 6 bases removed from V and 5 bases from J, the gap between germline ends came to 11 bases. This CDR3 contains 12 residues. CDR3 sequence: CASSWGAHEQYF. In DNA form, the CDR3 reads TGTGCCAGCAGCTGGGGGGCTCACGAGCAGTACTTC.

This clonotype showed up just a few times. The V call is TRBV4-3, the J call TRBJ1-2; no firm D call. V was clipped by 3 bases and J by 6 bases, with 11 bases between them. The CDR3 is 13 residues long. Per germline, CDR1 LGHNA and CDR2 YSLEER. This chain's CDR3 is CASSQAKYNGYTF. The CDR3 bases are TGCGCCAGCAGCCAGGCCAAGTACAATGGCTACACCTTC.